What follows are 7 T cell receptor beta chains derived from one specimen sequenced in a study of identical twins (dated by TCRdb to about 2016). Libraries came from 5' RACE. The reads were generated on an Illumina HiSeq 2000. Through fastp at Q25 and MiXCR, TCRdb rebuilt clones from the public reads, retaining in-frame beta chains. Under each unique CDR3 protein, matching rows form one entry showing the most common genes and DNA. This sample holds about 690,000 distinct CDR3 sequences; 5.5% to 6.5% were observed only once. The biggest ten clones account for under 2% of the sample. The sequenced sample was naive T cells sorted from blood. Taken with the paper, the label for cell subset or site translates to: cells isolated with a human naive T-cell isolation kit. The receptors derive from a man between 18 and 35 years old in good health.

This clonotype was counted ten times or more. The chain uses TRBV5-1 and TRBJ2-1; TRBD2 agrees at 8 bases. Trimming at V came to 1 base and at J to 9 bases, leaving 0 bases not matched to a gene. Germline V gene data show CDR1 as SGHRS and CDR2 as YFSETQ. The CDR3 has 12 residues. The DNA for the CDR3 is TGCGCCAGCAGCTTGACTAGCGGTGAGCAGTTCTTC. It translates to CASSLTSGEQFF.

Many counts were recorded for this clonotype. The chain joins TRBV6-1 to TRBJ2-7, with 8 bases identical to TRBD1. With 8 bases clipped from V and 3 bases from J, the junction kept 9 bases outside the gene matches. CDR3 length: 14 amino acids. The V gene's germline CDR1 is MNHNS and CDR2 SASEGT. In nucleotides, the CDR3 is TGTGCCAGCCTCAACCAGGGGGCGAACTACGAGCAGTACTTC. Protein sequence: CASLNQGANYEQYF.

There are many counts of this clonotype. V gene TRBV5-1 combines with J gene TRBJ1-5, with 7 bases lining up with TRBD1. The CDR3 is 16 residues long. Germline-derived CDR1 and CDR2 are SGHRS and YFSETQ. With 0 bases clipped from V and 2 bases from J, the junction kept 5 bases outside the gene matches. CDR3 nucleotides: TGCGCCAGCAGCTTGGGACAGGGCTTTGGCAATCAGCCCCAGCATTTT. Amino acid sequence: CASSLGQGFGNQPQHF. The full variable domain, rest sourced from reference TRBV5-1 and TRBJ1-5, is KAGVTQTPRYLIKTRGQQVTLSCSPISGHRSVSWYQQTPGQGLQFLFEYFSETQRNKGNFPGRFSGRQFSNSRSEMNVSTLELGDSALYLCASSLGQGFGNQPQHFGDGTRLSIL.

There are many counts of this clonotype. Here the CDR3 DNA reads TGCAGTGCTAGAGATCCGGTACTAGCGGGAGTGAGCTCCTACAATGAGCAGTTCTTC. The encoded protein is CSARDPVLAGVSSYNEQFF. V is TRBV20-1 and J is TRBJ2-1; TRBD2 matches 11 bases. Germline-derived CDR1 and CDR2 are DFQATT and SNEGSKA (reference sequence). Trimming took 0 bases from V and 0 from J; bases not matched to a gene: 10. This CDR3 is 19 amino acids long.

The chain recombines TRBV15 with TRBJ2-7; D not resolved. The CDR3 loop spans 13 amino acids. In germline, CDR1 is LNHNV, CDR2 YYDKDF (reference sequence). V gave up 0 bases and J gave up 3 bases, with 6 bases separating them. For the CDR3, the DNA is TGTGCCACCAGCAGAGAGCGGAACTACGAGCAGTACGTC. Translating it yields CATSRERNYEQYV.

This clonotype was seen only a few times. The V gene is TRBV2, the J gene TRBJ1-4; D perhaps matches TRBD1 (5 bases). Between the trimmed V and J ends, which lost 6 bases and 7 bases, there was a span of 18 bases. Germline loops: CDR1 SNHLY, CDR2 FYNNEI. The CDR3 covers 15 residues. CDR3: CASRRQGLEAEKLFF. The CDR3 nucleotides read TGTGCCAGCAGAAGGCAGGGATTAGAGGCTGAAAAACTGTTTTTT.

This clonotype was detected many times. DNA for the CDR3: TGTGCCAGCAAGAGCCAGTATAATTCACCCCTCCACTTT. Its protein product is CASKSQYNSPLHF. The chain carries TRBV6-1 and TRBJ1-6; D is unclear. This CDR3 is 13 amino acids long. In germline, CDR1 is MNHNS, CDR2 SASEGT. The germline V and J ends were trimmed by 7 bases and 4 bases, with 8 bases remaining between them.